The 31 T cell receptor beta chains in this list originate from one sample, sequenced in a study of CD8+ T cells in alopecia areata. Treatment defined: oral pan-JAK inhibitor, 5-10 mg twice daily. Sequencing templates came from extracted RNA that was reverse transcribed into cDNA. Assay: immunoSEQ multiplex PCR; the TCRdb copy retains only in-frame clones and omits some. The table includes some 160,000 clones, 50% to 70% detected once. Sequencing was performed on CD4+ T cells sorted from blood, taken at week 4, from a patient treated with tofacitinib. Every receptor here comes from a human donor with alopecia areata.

In DNA, the CDR3 is TGTGCCAGCAGCTTAGCGATAGCGGGGGGTCTGAGCTCCTACAATGAGCAGTTCTTC. It yields the protein CASSLAIAGGLSSYNEQFF. The chain couples TRBV7-8 to TRBJ2-1; 10 nucleotides agree with TRBD2. Germline V CDR1 and CDR2: SGHVS, FQNEAQ. V was clipped by 0 bases and J by 0 bases; unmatched bases: 8. The CDR3 has 19 amino acids.

CDR3 nucleotides: TGTGCCAGCAGCCCTCTCGGGGGGAATTCACCCCTCCACTTT. As protein: CASSPLGGNSPLHF. The V and J genes are TRBV7-9 and TRBJ1-6; perhaps TRBD1 as D (5 bases). The CDR3 has 14 amino acids. Trimming left V 5 bases short and J 7 bases short, with 12 bases between. Germline V CDR1 and CDR2: SEHNR, FQNEAQ (reference sequence).

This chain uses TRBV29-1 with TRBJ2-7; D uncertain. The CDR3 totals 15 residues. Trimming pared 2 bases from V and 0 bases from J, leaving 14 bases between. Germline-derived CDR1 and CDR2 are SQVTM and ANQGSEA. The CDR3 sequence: CSVELPWASSYEQYF. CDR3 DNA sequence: TGCAGCGTTGAACTGCCCTGGGCCAGCTCCTACGAGCAGTACTTC.

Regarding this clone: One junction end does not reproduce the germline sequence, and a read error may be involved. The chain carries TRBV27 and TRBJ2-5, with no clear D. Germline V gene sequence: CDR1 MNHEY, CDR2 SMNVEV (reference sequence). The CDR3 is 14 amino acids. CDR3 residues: CPSSLDPRWETQYF. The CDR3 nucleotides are TGTCCCAGCAGTTTGGACCCCCGGTGGGAGACCCAGTACTTC.

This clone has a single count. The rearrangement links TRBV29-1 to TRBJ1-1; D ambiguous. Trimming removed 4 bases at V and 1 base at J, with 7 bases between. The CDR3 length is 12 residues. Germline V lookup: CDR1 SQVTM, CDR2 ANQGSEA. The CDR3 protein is CSVAFPNTEAFF. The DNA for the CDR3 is TGCAGCGTTGCTTTCCCGAACACTGAAGCTTTCTTT. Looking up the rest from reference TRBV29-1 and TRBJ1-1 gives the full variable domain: SAVISQKPSRDICQRGTSLTIQCQVDSQVTMMFWYRQQPGQSLTLIATANQGSEATYESGFVIDKFPISRPNLTFSTLTVSNMSPEDSSIYLCSVAFPNTEAFFGQGTRLTVV.

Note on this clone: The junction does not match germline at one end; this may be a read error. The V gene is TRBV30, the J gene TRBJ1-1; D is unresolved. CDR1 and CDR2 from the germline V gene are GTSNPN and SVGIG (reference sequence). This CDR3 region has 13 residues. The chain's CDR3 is CAWATPLNTQAFF. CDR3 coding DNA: TGTGCCTGGGCAACCCCGCTGAACACTCAAGCTTTCTTT.

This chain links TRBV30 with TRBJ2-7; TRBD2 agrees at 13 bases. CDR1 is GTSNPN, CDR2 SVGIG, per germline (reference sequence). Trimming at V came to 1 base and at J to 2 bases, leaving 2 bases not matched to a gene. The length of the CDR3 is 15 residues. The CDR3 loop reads CAWSAGLAGAYEQYF. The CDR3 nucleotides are TGTGCCTGGAGTGCTGGACTAGCGGGGGCCTACGAGCAGTACTTC. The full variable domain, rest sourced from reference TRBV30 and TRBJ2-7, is SQTIHQWPATLVQPVGSPLSLECTVEGTSNPNLYWYRQAAGRGLQLLFYSVGIGQISSEVPQNLSASRPQDRQFILSSKKLLLSDSGFYLCAWSAGLAGAYEQYFGPGTRLTVT.

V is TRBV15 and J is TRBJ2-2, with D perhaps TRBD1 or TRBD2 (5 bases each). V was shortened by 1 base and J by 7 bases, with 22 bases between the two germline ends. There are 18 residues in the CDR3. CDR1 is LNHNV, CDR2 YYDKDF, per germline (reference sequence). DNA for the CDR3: TGTGCCACCAGCAGAGTCCGGGATACAAGTCGAACAGGCGGGGAGCTGTTTTTT. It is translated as CATSRVRDTSRTGGELFF.

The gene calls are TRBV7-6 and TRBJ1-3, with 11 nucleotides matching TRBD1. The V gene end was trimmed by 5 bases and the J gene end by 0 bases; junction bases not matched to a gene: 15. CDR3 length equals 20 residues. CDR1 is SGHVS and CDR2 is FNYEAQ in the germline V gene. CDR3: CASSTTPGTGGYHSGNTIYF. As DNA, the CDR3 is TGTGCCAGCAGCACCACCCCCGGGACAGGGGGATACCACTCTGGAAACACCATATATTTT.

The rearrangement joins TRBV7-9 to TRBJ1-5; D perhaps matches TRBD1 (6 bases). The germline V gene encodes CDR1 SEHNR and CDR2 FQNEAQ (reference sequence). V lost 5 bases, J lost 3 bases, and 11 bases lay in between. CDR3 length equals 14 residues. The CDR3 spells CASSPTGPNQPQHF. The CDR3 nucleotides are TGTGCCAGCAGCCCGACAGGCCCCAATCAGCCCCAGCATTTT.

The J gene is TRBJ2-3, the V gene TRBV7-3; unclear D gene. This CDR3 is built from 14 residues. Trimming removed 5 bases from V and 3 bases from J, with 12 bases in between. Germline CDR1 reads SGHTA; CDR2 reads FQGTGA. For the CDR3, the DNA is TGTGCCAGCAGCCCCACTCTGGCAACAGATACGCAGTATTTT. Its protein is CASSPTLATDTQYF.

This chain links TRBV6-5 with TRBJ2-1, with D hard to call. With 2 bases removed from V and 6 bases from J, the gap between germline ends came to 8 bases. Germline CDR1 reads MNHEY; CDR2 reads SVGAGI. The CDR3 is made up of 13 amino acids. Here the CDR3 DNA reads TGTGCCAGCAGTTACATCCGCTCCAATGAGCAGTTCTTC. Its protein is CASSYIRSNEQFF.

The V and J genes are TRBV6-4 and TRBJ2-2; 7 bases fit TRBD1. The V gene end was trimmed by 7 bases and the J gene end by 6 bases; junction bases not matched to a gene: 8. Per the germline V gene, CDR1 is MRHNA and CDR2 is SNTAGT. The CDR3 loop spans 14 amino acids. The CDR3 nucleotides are TGTGCCAGCAAACCGGACAGGCCCCCCGGGGAGCTGTTTTTT. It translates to CASKPDRPPGELFF.

CDR3 region: CASRTTGETQYF. The CDR3 DNA reads as TGTGCCAGCAGAACGACAGGGGAGACCCAGTACTTC. V gene TRBV7-2 combines with J gene TRBJ2-5, with 7 bases identical to TRBD1. With 6 bases clipped from V and 5 bases from J, the junction kept 3 bases outside the gene matches. The CDR3 is 12 residues long. Germline assignment: CDR1 SGHTA and CDR2 FQGNSA. The full variable domain, completed using reference TRBV7-2 and TRBJ2-5, is GAGVSQSPSNKVTEKGKDVELRCDPISGHTALYWYRQSLGQGLEFLIYFQGNSAPDKSGLPSDRFSAERTGGSVSTLTIQRTQQEDSAVYLCASRTTGETQYFGPGTRLLVL.

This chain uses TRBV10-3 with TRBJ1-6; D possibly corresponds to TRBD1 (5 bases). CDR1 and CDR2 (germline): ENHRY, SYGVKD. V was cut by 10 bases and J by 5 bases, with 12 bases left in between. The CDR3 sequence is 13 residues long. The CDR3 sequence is CATTQADNSPLHF. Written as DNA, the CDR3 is TGTGCCACCACACAGGCTGATAATTCACCCCTCCACTTT.

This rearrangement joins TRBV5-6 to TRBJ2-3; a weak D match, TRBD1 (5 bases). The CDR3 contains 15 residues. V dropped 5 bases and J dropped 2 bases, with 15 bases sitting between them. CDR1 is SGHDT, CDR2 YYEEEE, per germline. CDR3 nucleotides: TGTGCCAGCAGTCGGTGGGGCGACTCCACAGATACGCAGTATTTT. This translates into CASSRWGDSTDTQYF.

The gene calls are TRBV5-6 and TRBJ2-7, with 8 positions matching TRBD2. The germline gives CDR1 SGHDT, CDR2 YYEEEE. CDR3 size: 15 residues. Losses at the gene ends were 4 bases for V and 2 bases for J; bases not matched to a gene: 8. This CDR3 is CASSPESGGTYEQYF. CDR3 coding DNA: TGTGCCAGCAGCCCTGAGAGCGGGGGAACCTACGAGCAGTACTTC.

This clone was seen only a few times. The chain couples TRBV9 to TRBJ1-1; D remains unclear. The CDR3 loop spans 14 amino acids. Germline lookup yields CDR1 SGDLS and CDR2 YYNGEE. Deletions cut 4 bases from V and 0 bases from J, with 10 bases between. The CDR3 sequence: CASSPLQMNTEAFF. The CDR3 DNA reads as TGTGCCAGCAGCCCTCTACAGATGAACACTGAAGCTTTCTTT.

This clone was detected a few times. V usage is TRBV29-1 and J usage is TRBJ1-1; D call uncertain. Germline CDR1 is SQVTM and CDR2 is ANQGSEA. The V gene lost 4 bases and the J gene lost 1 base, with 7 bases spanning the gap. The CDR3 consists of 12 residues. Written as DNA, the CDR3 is TGCAGCGTTGTGAAGGGGAACACTGAAGCTTTCTTT. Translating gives CSVVKGNTEAFF.

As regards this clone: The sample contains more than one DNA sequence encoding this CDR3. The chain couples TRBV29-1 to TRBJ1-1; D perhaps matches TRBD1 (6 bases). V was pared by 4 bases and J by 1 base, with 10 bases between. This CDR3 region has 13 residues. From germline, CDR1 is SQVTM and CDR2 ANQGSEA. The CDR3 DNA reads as TGCAGCGTTGGGGGGCAGGGGAACACTGAAGCTTTCTTT. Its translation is CSVGGQGNTEAFF.

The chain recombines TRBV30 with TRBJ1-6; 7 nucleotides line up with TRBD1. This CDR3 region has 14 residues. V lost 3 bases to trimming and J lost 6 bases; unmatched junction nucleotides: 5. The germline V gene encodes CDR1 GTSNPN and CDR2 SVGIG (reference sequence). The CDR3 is CAWRRDSPNSPLHF. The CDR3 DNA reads TGTGCCTGGAGGAGGGACAGCCCTAATTCACCCCTCCACTTT.

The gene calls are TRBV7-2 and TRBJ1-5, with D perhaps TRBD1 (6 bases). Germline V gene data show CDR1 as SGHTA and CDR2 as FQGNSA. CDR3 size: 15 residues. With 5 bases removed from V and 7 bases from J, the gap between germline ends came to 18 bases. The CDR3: CASSPSWAGEQPQHF. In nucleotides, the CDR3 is TGTGCCAGCAGCCCCTCATGGGCAGGGGAACAGCCCCAGCATTTT.

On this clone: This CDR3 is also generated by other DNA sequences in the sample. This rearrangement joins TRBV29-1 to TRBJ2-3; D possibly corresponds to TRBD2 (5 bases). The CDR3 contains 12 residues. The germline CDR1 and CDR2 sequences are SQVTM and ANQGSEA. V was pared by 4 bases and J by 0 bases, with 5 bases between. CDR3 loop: CSVGGSTDTQYF. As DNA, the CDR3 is TGCAGCGTTGGAGGGAGCACAGATACGCAGTATTTT.

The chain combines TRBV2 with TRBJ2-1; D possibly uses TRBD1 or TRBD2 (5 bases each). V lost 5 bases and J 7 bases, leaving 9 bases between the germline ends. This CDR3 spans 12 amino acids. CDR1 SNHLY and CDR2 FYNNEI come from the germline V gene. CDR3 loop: CASSREGNEQFF. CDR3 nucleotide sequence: TGTGCCAGCAGTCGTGAGGGGAATGAGCAGTTCTTC. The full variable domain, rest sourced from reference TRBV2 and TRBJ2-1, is EPEVTQTPSHQVTQMGQEVILRCVPISNHLYFYWYRQILGQKVEFLVSFYNNEISEKSEIFDDQFSVERPDGSNFTLKIRSTKLEDSAMYFCASSREGNEQFFGPGTRLTVL.

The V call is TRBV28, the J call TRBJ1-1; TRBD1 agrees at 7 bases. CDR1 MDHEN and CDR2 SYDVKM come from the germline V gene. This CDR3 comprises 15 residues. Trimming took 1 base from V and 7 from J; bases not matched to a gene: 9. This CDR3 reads CASSLSRGAEDEAFF. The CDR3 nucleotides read TGTGCCAGCAGTTTATCCAGGGGGGCTGAGGATGAAGCTTTCTTT.

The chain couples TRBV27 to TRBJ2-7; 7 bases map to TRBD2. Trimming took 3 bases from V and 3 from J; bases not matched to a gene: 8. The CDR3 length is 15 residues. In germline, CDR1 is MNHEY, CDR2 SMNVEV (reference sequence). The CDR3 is CASSFRGGSYYEQYF. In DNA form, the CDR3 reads TGTGCCAGCAGTTTTCGCGGGGGATCGTACTACGAGCAGTACTTC.

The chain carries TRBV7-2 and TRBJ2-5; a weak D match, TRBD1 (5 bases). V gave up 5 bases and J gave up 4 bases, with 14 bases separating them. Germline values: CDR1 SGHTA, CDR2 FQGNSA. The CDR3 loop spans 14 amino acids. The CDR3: CASSRRAGLETQYF. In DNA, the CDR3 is TGTGCCAGCAGCCGTCGGGCAGGGTTAGAGACCCAGTACTTC.

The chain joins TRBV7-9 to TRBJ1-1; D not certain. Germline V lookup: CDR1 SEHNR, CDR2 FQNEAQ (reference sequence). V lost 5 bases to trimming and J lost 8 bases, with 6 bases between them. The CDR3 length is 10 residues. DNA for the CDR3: TGTGCCAGCAGCGGTTCCGAAGCTTTCTTT. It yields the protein CASSGSEAFF.

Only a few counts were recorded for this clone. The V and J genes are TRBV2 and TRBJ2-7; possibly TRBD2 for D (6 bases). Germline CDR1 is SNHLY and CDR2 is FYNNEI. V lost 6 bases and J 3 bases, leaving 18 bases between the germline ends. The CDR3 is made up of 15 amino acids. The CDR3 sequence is CASRDLPGLSYEQYF. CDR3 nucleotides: TGTGCCAGCAGAGACCTGCCGGGACTGAGCTACGAGCAGTACTTC.

DNA of the CDR3: TGTGCCAGCTCACCACAGGGGTTCGATCAGCCCCAGCATTTT. Protein sequence: CASSPQGFDQPQHF. The chain couples TRBV18 to TRBJ1-5; possible D gene TRBD1, 5 bases. CDR1 is KGHSH, CDR2 LQKENI, per germline. V lost 1 base and J 5 bases, leaving 9 bases between the germline ends. The length of the CDR3 is 14 residues.

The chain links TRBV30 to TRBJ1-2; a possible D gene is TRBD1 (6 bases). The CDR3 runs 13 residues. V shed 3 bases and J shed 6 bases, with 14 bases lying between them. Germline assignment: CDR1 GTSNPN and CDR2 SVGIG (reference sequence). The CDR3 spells CAWRPSGVDGYTF. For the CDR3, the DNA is TGTGCCTGGAGGCCTTCAGGGGTTGATGGCTACACCTTC. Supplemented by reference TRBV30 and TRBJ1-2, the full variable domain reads SQTIHQWPATLVQPVGSPLSLECTVEGTSNPNLYWYRQAAGRGLQLLFYSVGIGQISSEVPQNLSASRPQDRQFILSSKKLLLSDSGFYLCAWRPSGVDGYTFGSGTRLTVV.